This T cell receptor (beta chain) was recorded in a study of T and B cells in COVID-19 patients. Whole-study context: Peripheral blood came from COVID-19 patients with active infection or after recovery.

Germline V lookup: CDR1 KGHSH, CDR2 LQKENI. J was trimmed by 7 bases and V by 0 bases; bases with no gene match: 5. The CDR3 has 16 residues. BIOMED2 TRB-A/B primer pools were used in multiplex TRB PCR. TCRdb reprocessed the multiplex PCR reads via MiXCR and lists one record per CDR3 protein. The sample has under 20,000 distinct CDR3 sequences; roughly a quarter are singletons. This clonotype is termed medium-sized. Each TRB amplification used about 230-550 ng of genomic DNA from blood. The chain has TRBV18 and TRBJ2-2; 10 bases line up with TRBD1. The source material was blood. The receptor was derived from a human donor who had recovered from COVID-19. The CDR3 here is CASSPPGTGDYGELFF. Here the CDR3 DNA reads TGTGCCAGCTCACCACCTGGGACAGGGGATTACGGGGAGCTGTTTTTT.